This passage covers 20 T cell receptor beta chains from one sample sequenced in a study of cytomegalovirus exposure and HLA in healthy donors (TCRdb year 2017). The library was generated by the immunoSEQ multiplex PCR assay. The multiplex PCR relied on a mix of 60 forward primers for TCR Vbeta segments and 13 reverse primers for TCR Jbeta segments. TCRdb mirrors the immuneACCESS table, restricted to in-frame sequences. Some clones are absent from its copies; in checked studies, under half trace to an unresolved V gene, and the reason for the others is unknown. This sample lists roughly 150,000 clones; over 70% were detected once. Jointly, the top ten make up 1% to 1.5% of the sample. The sequenced sample consisted of PBMCs. These receptor sequences come from a man aged 50 or older in good health and CMV-seropositive.

This chain connects TRBV5-1 to TRBJ1-1; 8 bases line up with TRBD1. V shed 4 bases, J shed 1 base, and the junction held 6 bases outside the gene matches. The CDR3 is 15 residues long. Germline V lookup: CDR1 SGHRS, CDR2 YFSETQ. The CDR3 reads CASSPPQGANTEAFF. The DNA for the CDR3 is TGCGCCAGCAGCCCCCCCCAGGGGGCGAACACTGAAGCTTTCTTT. The variable domain in full, with the rest retrieved from reference TRBV5-1 and TRBJ1-1, is KAGVTQTPRYLIKTRGQQVTLSCSPISGHRSVSWYQQTPGQGLQFLFEYFSETQRNKGNFPGRFSGRQFSNSRSEMNVSTLELGDSALYLCASSPPQGANTEAFFGQGTRLTVV.

The chain links TRBV2 to TRBJ2-7; no definite D call. The V gene lost 4 bases and the J gene lost 2 bases, with 3 bases spanning the gap. The CDR3 is made up of 11 amino acids. Germline lookup yields CDR1 SNHLY and CDR2 FYNNEI. CDR3 region: CASSVTYEQYF. The CDR3 DNA follows: TGTGCCAGCAGTGTAACCTACGAGCAGTACTTC.

V is TRBV4-1 and J is TRBJ2-3, with TRBD1 identical over 10 bases. CDR1 MGHRA and CDR2 YSYEKL come from the germline V gene. Trimming removed 2 bases from V and 3 bases from J; junction bases left unmatched: 8. CDR3 length equals 17 residues. CDR3 loop: CASSQLYDRGLTDTQYF. CDR3 nucleotide sequence: TGCGCCAGCAGCCAACTTTACGACAGGGGGCTGACAGATACGCAGTATTTT.

The chain is built from TRBV7-2 and TRBJ2-1, with 14 positions matching TRBD2. The CDR3 has 17 residues. After removal of 2 bases from V and 3 bases from J, the junction contained 3 bases not matched to a gene. The V gene's germline CDR1 is SGHTA and CDR2 FQGNSA. The chain's CDR3 is CASSLLGTSGSYNEQFF. CDR3 nucleotide sequence: TGTGCCAGCAGCTTACTGGGGACTAGCGGGAGCTACAATGAGCAGTTCTTC. Full variable domain (missing parts from reference TRBV7-2 and TRBJ2-1): GAGVSQSPSNKVTEKGKDVELRCDPISGHTALYWYRQSLGQGLEFLIYFQGNSAPDKSGLPSDRFSAERTGGSVSTLTIQRTQQEDSAVYLCASSLLGTSGSYNEQFFGPGTRLTVL.

This chain uses TRBV6-6 with TRBJ2-3; D possibly corresponds to TRBD1 (6 bases). CDR1 is MNHNY, CDR2 SVGAGI, per germline (reference sequence). With 5 bases removed from V and 2 bases from J, the gap between germline ends came to 14 bases. The CDR3 totals 15 residues. The CDR3 is CASSRQTGLTDTQYF. Written as DNA, the CDR3 is TGTGCCAGCAGTCGCCAGACAGGTCTCACAGATACGCAGTATTTT.

In this sample, this clone turned up a few times. The V gene is TRBV10-3, the J gene TRBJ2-1, with D perhaps TRBD2 (7 bases). Trimming cost V 6 bases and J 0 bases, with 15 bases left between them. CDR3 length: 16 amino acids. Germline V gene data show CDR1 as ENHRY and CDR2 as SYGVKD. CDR3 in DNA: TGTGCCATCAGGGAGGGGGGGGACCTCTCCTACAATGAGCAGTTCTTC. Its protein is CAIREGGDLSYNEQFF.

The table lists this clone with a count of one. The chain carries TRBV9 and TRBJ2-5; TRBD2 matches 7 bases. After removal of 0 bases from V and 4 bases from J, the junction contained 6 bases not matched to a gene. The V gene's germline CDR1 is SGDLS and CDR2 YYNGEE. The CDR3 is 15 amino acids. Here the CDR3 DNA reads TGTGCCAGCAGCGTAGCGGCGGGAGCGTCAGAGACCCAGTACTTC. Residues: CASSVAAGASETQYF.

The gene calls are TRBV7-3 and TRBJ2-5; 9 nucleotides line up with TRBD2. Germline trimming cut 3 bases from V and 4 bases from J; bases unmatched to any gene: 9. Germline CDR1 reads SGHTA; CDR2 reads FQGTGA. The CDR3 contains 16 residues. Written as DNA, the CDR3 is TGTGCCAGCAGCTTGGGTAGCGGGGGAGGTGGAGAGACCCAGTACTTC. Protein product: CASSLGSGGGGETQYF.

The chain recombines TRBV5-4 with TRBJ1-1; 8 nucleotides match TRBD1. Germline-derived CDR1 and CDR2 are SGHNT and YYREEE (reference sequence). The CDR3 runs 16 residues. V lost 4 bases to trimming and J lost 2 bases; unmatched junction nucleotides: 10. CDR3: CASSRAGGRGNTEAFF. The DNA of the CDR3 is TGTGCCAGCAGCCGGGCAGGGGGCAGAGGTAACACTGAAGCTTTCTTT. Supplemented by reference TRBV5-4 and TRBJ1-1, the full variable domain reads ETGVTQSPTHLIKTRGQQVTLRCSSQSGHNTVSWYQQALGQGPQFIFQYYREEENGRGNFPPRFSGLQFPNYSSELNVNALELDDSALYLCASSRAGGRGNTEAFFGQGTRLTVV.

V gene TRBV27 combines with J gene TRBJ1-1; 8 bases fit TRBD1. Germline CDR1 and CDR2: MNHEY and SMNVEV (reference sequence). The CDR3 totals 16 residues. With V trimmed by 5 bases and J by 4 bases, 12 bases remained unmatched. The chain's CDR3 is CASSGQGARRTTEAFF. For the CDR3, the DNA is TGTGCCAGCAGTGGTCAGGGGGCGCGTAGAACCACTGAAGCTTTCTTT.

This clone has a single count. J is TRBJ2-1 and V is TRBV11-2; tentative D call: TRBD1 (6 bases). Trimming removed 5 bases from V and 5 bases from J, with 19 bases in between. The CDR3 covers 16 residues. Per the germline V gene, CDR1 is SGHAT and CDR2 is FQNNGV. The CDR3 sequence is CASSRIEPEGDNEQFF. The DNA of the CDR3 is TGTGCCAGCAGCCGAATAGAGCCCGAGGGGGACAATGAGCAGTTCTTC.

About this clone itself: Within the sample, other DNA sequences also encode this same CDR3. V usage is TRBV7-3 and J usage is TRBJ2-7; TRBD2 aligns across 7 bases. Germline-derived CDR1 and CDR2 are SGHTA and FQGTGA. This CDR3 has 13 residues. Unmatched junction bases numbered 0, after V lost 1 base and J lost 3 bases. This chain's CDR3 is CASSLSGSYEQYF. The CDR3 DNA follows: TGTGCCAGCAGCTTAAGCGGGAGCTACGAGCAGTACTTC.

V and J are TRBV9 and TRBJ2-7, with D perhaps TRBD2 (7 bases). CDR3 length equals 14 residues. The V gene lost 0 bases and the J gene lost 5 bases, with 12 bases spanning the gap. The V gene's germline CDR1 is SGDLS and CDR2 YYNGEE. The chain's CDR3 is CASSVGTRGDEQYF. The CDR3 coding sequence is TGTGCCAGCAGCGTAGGGACTAGGGGGGACGAGCAGTACTTC.

The chain links TRBV30 to TRBJ2-3; 7 positions agree with TRBD2. V shed 0 bases, J shed 1 base, and the junction held 13 bases outside the gene matches. This CDR3 comprises 18 residues. In germline, CDR1 is GTSNPN, CDR2 SVGIG (reference sequence). The CDR3 loop is CAWSVYAGASPGTDTQYF. In DNA form, the CDR3 reads TGTGCCTGGAGTGTATACGCGGGAGCCTCCCCAGGCACAGATACGCAGTATTTT.

This sequence joins TRBV28 and TRBJ2-5; weak D call: TRBD2 (5 bases). V gave up 8 bases and J gave up 7 bases, with 11 bases separating them. The CDR3 is 11 residues long. CDR1 is MDHEN, CDR2 SYDVKM, per germline. This CDR3 is CASLKAGTQYF. Written as DNA, the CDR3 is TGTGCCAGCCTAAAGGCGGGGACCCAGTACTTC.

The chain employs TRBV14 and TRBJ2-7, with TRBD1 matching over 10 bases. Germline CDR1 is SGHDN and CDR2 is FVKESK. The CDR3 consists of 15 residues. With 4 bases clipped from V and 3 bases from J, the junction kept 6 bases outside the gene matches. The CDR3 loop is CASSRTGTGDYEQYF. CDR3 sequence (DNA): TGTGCCAGCAGCCGAACCGGGACAGGGGACTACGAGCAGTACTTC.

The J gene is TRBJ1-4, the V gene TRBV5-1; 7 positions agree with TRBD1. Germline-derived CDR1 and CDR2 are SGHRS and YFSETQ. This CDR3 is built from 16 residues. V lost 4 bases, J lost 3 bases, and 9 bases stayed unmatched. The CDR3 protein is CASSPGTVTANEKLFF. For the CDR3, the DNA is TGCGCCAGCAGCCCAGGGACAGTGACGGCTAATGAAAAACTGTTTTTT.

Points on this clone: Other DNA sequences in this sample translate to the same CDR3. This chain connects TRBV6-5 to TRBJ1-1; TRBD1 might be the D (6 bases). The germline V gene has CDR1 MNHEY and CDR2 SVGAGI. This CDR3 contains 14 residues. The V end was cut by 4 bases, the J end by 0 bases, with 9 bases between. The CDR3 is CASSLGQLNTEAFF. The CDR3, as DNA: TGTGCCAGCAGTTTAGGACAGCTGAACACTGAAGCTTTCTTT.

V is TRBV7-6 and J is TRBJ2-7; TRBD2 matches 9 bases. CDR1 SGHVS and CDR2 FNYEAQ come from the germline V gene. CDR3 size: 16 residues. The junction had 8 bases not matched to a gene; V was cut back by 1 base and J by 4 bases. Here the CDR3 reads CASSLVASGIIYEQYF. CDR3 bases: TGTGCCAGCAGCTTAGTAGCTAGCGGGATTATTTACGAGCAGTACTTC.

This rearrangement joins TRBV18 to TRBJ1-1, with D perhaps matching TRBD1 (6 bases). V lost 4 bases and J 3 bases, leaving 9 bases between the germline ends. The CDR3 covers 13 residues. CDR1 KGHSH and CDR2 LQKENI come from the germline V gene. CDR3 region: CASSQGEYTEAFF. CDR3 bases: TGTGCCAGCTCACAGGGGGAGTACACTGAAGCTTTCTTT.